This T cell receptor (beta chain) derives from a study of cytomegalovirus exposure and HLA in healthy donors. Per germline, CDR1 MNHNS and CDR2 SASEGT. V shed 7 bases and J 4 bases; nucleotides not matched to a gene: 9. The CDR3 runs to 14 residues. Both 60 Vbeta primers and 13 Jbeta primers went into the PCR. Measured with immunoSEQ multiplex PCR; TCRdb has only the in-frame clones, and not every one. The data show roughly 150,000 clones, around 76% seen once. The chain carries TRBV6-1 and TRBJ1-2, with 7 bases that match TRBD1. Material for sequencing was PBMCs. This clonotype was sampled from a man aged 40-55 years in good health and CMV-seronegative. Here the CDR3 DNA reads TGTGCCAGCACCACCGGGACAGAGCTCTATGGCTACACCTTC. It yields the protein CASTTGTELYGYTF.